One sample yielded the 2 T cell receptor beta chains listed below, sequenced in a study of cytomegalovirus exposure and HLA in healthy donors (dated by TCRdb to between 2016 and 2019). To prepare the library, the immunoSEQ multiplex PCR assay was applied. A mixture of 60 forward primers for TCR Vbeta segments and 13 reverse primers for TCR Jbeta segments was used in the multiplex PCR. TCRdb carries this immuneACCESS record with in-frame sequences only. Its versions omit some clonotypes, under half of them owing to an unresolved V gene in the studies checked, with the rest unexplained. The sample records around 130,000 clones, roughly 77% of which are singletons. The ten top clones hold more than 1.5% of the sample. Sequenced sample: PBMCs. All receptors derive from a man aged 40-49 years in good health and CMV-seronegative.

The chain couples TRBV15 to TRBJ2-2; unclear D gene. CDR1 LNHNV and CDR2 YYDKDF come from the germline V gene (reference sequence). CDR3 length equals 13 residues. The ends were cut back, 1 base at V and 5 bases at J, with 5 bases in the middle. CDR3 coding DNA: TGTGCCACCAGCAGAGTTCGGACCGGGGAGCTGTTTTTT. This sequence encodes CATSRVRTGELFF.

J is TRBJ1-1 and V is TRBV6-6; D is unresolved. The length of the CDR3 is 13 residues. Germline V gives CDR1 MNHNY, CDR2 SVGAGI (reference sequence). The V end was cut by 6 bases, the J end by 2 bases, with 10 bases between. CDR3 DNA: TGTGCCAGCAGCCGCCTGACAAACACTGAAGCTTTCTTT. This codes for CASSRLTNTEAFF.